This T cell receptor beta chain appears in the sequencing data of a study of PD-1 blockade in mismatch repair-deficient tumors. About the research overall: Patients had about a dozen mismatch repair-deficient cancer types and were previously treated and progressing. Overall study findings and caveats: Tumor-resident clones, often absent from pretreatment blood, expanded after pembrolizumab and then contracted.

Profiling relied on immunoSEQ multiplex PCR, and the TCRdb table lists in-frame clones only, not all of them. The sample records some 130,000 clones, 88% being singletons. As to this clone: Its antigen is undetermined.

Mismatch repair deficiency was confirmed in all patients, by PCR or immunohistochemistry. TCRs were sequenced from a few patients responding to pembrolizumab. This material consisted of peripheral blood, taken 72 weeks after starting pembrolizumab. This receptor was taken from an adult with mismatch repair-deficient cancer.

The CDR3: CASSPWTGNQPQHF. The DNA of the CDR3 is TGTGCCAGCAGCCCCTGGACAGGGAATCAGCCCCAGCATTTT. V gene TRBV5-8 combines with J gene TRBJ1-5; TRBD1 matches at 8 bases. Germline values: CDR1 SGHTS, CDR2 YDEGEE. The CDR3 totals 14 residues. V lost 4 bases and J lost 4; bases outside the gene matches: 4.